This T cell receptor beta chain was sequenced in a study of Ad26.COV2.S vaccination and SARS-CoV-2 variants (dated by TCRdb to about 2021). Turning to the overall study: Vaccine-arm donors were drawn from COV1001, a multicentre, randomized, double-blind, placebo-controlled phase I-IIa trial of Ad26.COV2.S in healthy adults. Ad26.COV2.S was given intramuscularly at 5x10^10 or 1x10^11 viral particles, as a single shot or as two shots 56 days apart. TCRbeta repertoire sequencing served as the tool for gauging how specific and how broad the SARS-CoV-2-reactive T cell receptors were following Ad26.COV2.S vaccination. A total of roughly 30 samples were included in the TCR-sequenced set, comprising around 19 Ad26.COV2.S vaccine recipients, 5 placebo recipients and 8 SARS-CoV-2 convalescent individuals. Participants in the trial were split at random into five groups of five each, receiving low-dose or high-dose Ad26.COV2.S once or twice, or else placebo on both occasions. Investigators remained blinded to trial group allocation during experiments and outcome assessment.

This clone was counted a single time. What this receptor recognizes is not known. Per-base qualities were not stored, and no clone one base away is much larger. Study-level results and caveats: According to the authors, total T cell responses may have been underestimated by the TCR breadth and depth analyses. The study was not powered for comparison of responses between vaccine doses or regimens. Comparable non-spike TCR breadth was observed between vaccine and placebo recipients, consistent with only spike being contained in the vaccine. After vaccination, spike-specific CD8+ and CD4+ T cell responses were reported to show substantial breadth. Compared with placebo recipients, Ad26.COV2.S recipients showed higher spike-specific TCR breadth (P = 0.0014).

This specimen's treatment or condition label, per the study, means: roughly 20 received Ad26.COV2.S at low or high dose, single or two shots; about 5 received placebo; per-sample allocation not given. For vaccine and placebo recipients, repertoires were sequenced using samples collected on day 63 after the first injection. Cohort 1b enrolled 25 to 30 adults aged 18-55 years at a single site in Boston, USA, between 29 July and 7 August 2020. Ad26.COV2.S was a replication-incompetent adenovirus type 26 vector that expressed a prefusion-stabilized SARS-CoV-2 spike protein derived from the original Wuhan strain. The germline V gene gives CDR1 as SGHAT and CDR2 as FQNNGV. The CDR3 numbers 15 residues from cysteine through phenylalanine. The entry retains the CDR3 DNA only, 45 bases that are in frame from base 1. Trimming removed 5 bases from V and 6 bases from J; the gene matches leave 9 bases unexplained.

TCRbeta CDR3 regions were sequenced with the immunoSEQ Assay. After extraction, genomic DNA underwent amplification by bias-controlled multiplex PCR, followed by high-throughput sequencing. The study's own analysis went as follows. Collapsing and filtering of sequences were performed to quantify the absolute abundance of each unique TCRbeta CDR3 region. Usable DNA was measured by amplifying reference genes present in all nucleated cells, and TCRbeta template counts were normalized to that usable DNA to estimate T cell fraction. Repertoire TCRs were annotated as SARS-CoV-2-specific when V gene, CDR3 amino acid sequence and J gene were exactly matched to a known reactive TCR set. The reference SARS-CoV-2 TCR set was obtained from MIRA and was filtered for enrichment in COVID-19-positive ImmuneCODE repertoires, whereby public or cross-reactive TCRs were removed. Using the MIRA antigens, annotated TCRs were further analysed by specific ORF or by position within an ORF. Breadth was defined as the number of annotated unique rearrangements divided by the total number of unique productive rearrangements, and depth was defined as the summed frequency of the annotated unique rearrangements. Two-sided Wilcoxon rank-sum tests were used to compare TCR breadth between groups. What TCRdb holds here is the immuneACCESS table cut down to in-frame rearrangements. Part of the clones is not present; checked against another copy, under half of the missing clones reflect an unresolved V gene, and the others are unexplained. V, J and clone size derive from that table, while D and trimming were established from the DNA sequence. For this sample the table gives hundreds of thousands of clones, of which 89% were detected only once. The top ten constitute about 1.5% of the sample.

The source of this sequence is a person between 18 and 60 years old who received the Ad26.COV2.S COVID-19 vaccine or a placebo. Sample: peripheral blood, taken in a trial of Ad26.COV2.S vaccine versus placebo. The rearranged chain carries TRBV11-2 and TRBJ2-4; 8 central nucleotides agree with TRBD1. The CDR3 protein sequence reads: CASSADRGGGNIQYF. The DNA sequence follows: TGTGCCAGCAGCGCAGACAGGGGTGGAGGAAACATTCAGTACTTC.